Following are 13 T cell receptor beta chains from one sample sequenced in a study of radiation and T cells in renal cell carcinoma. Using immunoSEQ multiplex PCR, the repertoire was profiled, and TCRdb retains in-frame clones only, with some absent. There are roughly 120,000 clones in the sample; 82% occur only once, and about 3% lies in the top ten. Sample time point: baseline pretreatment blood. Regarding treatment: 15 Gy SBRT to primary tumor, nephrectomy 4 weeks later. The source was blood, collected from a patient whose treatment included radiotherapy and nephrectomy. The receptor source for this set is a woman aged 60-75 years with renal cell carcinoma.

This clone was counted between two and nine times. The chain recombines TRBV4-1 with TRBJ1-1; D is unclear. The germline V gene has CDR1 MGHRA and CDR2 YSYEKL. V lost 4 bases and J 4 bases, leaving 13 bases between the germline ends. The CDR3 is 14 residues long. This CDR3 is CASSLTDSGTEAFF. The CDR3 DNA sequence: TGCGCCAGCAGCCTTACGGACTCGGGCACTGAAGCTTTCTTT.

V usage is TRBV7-2 and J usage is TRBJ2-2; TRBD2 matches 8 bases. Germline loops: CDR1 SGHTA, CDR2 FQGNSA. Unmatched junction bases numbered 3, after V lost 3 bases and J lost 0 bases. The CDR3 runs 16 residues. The CDR3 bases are TGTGCCAGCAGCTTCAGCGGGGGCGCGAACACCGGGGAGCTGTTTTTT. Its protein is CASSFSGGANTGELFF.

The chain recombines TRBV28 with TRBJ2-3; possible D gene TRBD1, 6 bases. V lost 5 bases and J 2 bases, leaving 17 bases between the germline ends. Germline V gene sequence: CDR1 MDHEN, CDR2 SYDVKM. The CDR3 length is 16 residues. CDR3 bases: TGTGCCAGCAGTGGACGACAGGAATCAGTCACAGATACGCAGTATTTT. It is translated as CASSGRQESVTDTQYF.

The rearrangement links TRBV7-3 to TRBJ1-1; D is undetermined. The V end was cut by 5 bases, the J end by 2 bases, with 9 bases between. Germline values: CDR1 SGHTA, CDR2 FQGTGA. This CDR3 comprises 13 residues. CDR3 sequence: CASSQQINTEAFF. The CDR3 DNA sequence: TGTGCCAGCAGCCAGCAGATAAACACTGAAGCTTTCTTT. The full variable domain, in which reference TRBV7-3 and TRBJ1-1 provide the parts outside the CDR3, is GAGVSQTPSNKVTEKGKYVELRCDPISGHTALYWYRQSLGQGPEFLIYFQGTGAADDSGLPNDRFFAVRPEGSVSTLKIQRTERGDSAVYLCASSQQINTEAFFGQGTRLTVV.

This clone was seen once. This chain joins TRBV19 and TRBJ2-1; D may correspond to TRBD1 or TRBD2 (5 bases each). Germline CDR1 and CDR2: LNHDA and SQIVND (reference sequence). CDR3 size: 14 residues. V lost 10 bases and J lost 1, with 14 bases in between. The CDR3 DNA follows: TGTGCCACTAAGGGGCGGGTATCCTACAATGAGCAGTTCTTC. This sequence encodes CATKGRVSYNEQFF. The entire variable domain, with the rest obtained from reference TRBV19 and TRBJ2-1, is as follows: DGGITQSPKYLFRKEGQNVTLSCEQNLNHDAMYWYRQDPGQGLRLIYYSQIVNDFQKGDIAEGYSVSREKKESFPLTVTSAQKNPTAFYLCATKGRVSYNEQFFGPGTRLTVL.

The chain couples TRBV10-3 to TRBJ2-6, with no clear D. The CDR3 is made up of 15 amino acids. The germline V gene has CDR1 ENHRY and CDR2 SYGVKD. Deletions cut 3 bases from V and 3 bases from J, with 9 bases between. This chain's CDR3 is CAISDPALGANVLTF. The CDR3 DNA sequence: TGTGCCATCAGTGATCCTGCTCTTGGGGCCAACGTCCTGACTTTC.

This clone was recorded once. In DNA, the CDR3 is TGTGCCAGCAGTGCTCTGGACTCGTATCGAAATGAGCAGTTCTTC. As protein: CASSALDSYRNEQFF. The chain combines TRBV25-1 with TRBJ2-1; D might be TRBD2 (5 bases). The CDR3 is 15 residues long. V gave up 4 bases and J gave up 7 bases, with 17 bases separating them. CDR1 MGHDK and CDR2 SYGVNS come from the germline V gene.

The V and J genes are TRBV7-2 and TRBJ2-5; the D call may be TRBD1 or TRBD2 (5 bases each). The CDR3 contains 16 residues. With 4 bases removed from V and 2 bases from J, the gap between germline ends came to 17 bases. The germline CDR1 and CDR2 sequences are SGHTA and FQGNSA. The CDR3 loop reads CASSWTLRGVQETQYF. CDR3 in DNA: TGTGCCAGCAGCTGGACATTGAGGGGAGTACAAGAGACCCAGTACTTC. Using reference TRBV7-2 and TRBJ2-5 for the parts outside the CDR3, the full variable domain is GAGVSQSPSNKVTEKGKDVELRCDPISGHTALYWYRQSLGQGLEFLIYFQGNSAPDKSGLPSDRFSAERTGGSVSTLTIQRTQQEDSAVYLCASSWTLRGVQETQYFGPGTRLLVL.

The CDR3 loop is CASSPDSGGWGYTF. The CDR3 region has the DNA TGTGCCAGCAGCCCGGACTCCGGAGGGTGGGGCTACACCTTC. This chain joins TRBV4-2 and TRBJ1-2, with unresolved D. CDR1 is LGHNA, CDR2 YNFKEQ, per germline. Deletions cut 4 bases from V and 8 bases from J, with 17 bases between. The CDR3 is made up of 14 amino acids.

This sequence joins TRBV11-1 and TRBJ2-2, with 8 positions matching TRBD2. V lost 2 bases and J lost 6; bases outside the gene matches: 2. Per germline, CDR1 SGHAT and CDR2 FQDESV (reference sequence). The CDR3 runs 14 residues. The CDR3 DNA follows: TGTGCCAGCAGCTTACCCGGGAGGGCCGGGGAGCTGTTTTTT. It is translated as CASSLPGRAGELFF.

For the CDR3, the DNA is TGTGCCAGCAGTCCACTAGCGGGGGGGCCGGTCGGCACCGGGGAGCTGTTTTTT. It codes for CASSPLAGGPVGTGELFF. The V call is TRBV28, the J call TRBJ2-2; TRBD2 matches at 13 bases. After removal of 5 bases from V and 4 bases from J, the junction contained 10 bases not matched to a gene. The V gene's germline CDR1 is MDHEN and CDR2 SYDVKM. This CDR3 contains 18 residues.

This clone was seen just once. The chain uses TRBV4-2 and TRBJ1-2; 12 bases line up with TRBD1. Per the germline V gene, CDR1 is LGHNA and CDR2 is YNFKEQ. CDR3 size: 18 residues. Unmatched junction bases numbered 10, after V lost 1 base and J lost 4 bases. In nucleotides, the CDR3 is TGTGCCAGCAGCCAAGTGGAGGGACAGGGGGCCTTTGGCTATGGCTACACCTTC. It translates to CASSQVEGQGAFGYGYTF.

The CDR3 protein is CASSLGLGRTEAFF. In DNA form, the CDR3 reads TGTGCCAGCAGCTTAGGTCTGGGGAGAACTGAAGCTTTCTTT. The chain has TRBV13 and TRBJ1-1; no firm D call. The CDR3 consists of 14 residues. V was cut by 0 bases and J by 5 bases, with 10 bases left in between. Looked up from germline, CDR1 is PRHDT and CDR2 is FYEKMQ (reference sequence).